A single T cell receptor beta chain is shown here with its context. This record belongs to a study of blood T cell repertoires in COVID-19. Overall study: Sources were T cells, B-cell-depleted T cells, or PBMCs; the material itself was cDNA or gDNA.

As handled by the study authors: Nucleated cell counts were estimated from reference gene primer amplification. Method: immunoSEQ multiplex PCR; TCRdb's copy keeps in-frame clones and lacks some. That table supplies the V and J calls and clone size; D and trimming were determined from the DNA. Of around 67,000 clones listed, around 91% are singletons. Germline V lookup: CDR1 LGHNT, CDR2 FRNRAP. Trimming left V 4 bases short and J 8 bases short, with 11 bases between. The CDR3 loop spans 12 amino acids. The receptor comes from a human donor in a cohort sampled during active COVID-19. Sequenced sample: peripheral blood. The chain uses TRBV12-5 and TRBJ1-2; possible D gene TRBD1, 6 bases. In DNA form, the CDR3 reads TGTGCTAGTGGTTCCCAGGGGCGAGGCTACACCTTC. Its protein product is CASGSQGRGYTF.